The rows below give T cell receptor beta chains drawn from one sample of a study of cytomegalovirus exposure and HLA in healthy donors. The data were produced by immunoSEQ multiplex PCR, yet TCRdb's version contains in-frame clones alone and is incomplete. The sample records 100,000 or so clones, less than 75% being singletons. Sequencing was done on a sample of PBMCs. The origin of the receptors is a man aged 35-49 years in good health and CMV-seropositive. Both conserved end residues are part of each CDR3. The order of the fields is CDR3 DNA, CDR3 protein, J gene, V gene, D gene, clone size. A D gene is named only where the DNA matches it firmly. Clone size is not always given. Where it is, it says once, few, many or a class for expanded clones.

DNA: TGTGCCACCAGCAGAGATGGCCTCTCTGGAAACACCATATATTTT
CDR3: CATSRDGLSGNTIYF
J: TRBJ1-3
V: TRBV15
D: .
size: few

DNA: TGTGCCAGTAGTCCCGGACTAGCGGCCTACGAGCAGTACTTC
CDR3: CASSPGLAAYEQYF
J: TRBJ2-7
V: TRBV19
D: TRBD2
size: few

DNA: TGTGCCAGCAGGGAGGGACGCCAAGAGACCCAGTACTTC
CDR3: CASREGRQETQYF
J: TRBJ2-5
V: TRBV6-5
D: .
size: .

DNA: TGTGCCAGCAGTTTGTTGGCAGTTAGCACAGATACGCAGTATTTT
CDR3: CASSLLAVSTDTQYF
J: TRBJ2-3
V: TRBV6-5
D: .
size: .

DNA: TGTGCCTGGAGTAGGGGCCCCGGGGAGCTGTTTTTT
CDR3: CAWSRGPGELFF
J: TRBJ2-2
V: TRBV30
D: .
size: few

DNA: TGTGCCAGCAGCTTGGCCTCGAGGGAAGAGACCCAGTACTTC
CDR3: CASSLASREETQYF
J: TRBJ2-5
V: TRBV5-5
D: .
size: few

DNA: TGTGCCAGCGCCGGGACAGGAGCCTACGAGCAGTACTTC
CDR3: CASAGTGAYEQYF
J: TRBJ2-7
V: TRBV28
D: TRBD1
size: .

DNA: TGTGCCAGCAGCTCCTCAGTGGGACTAGCGGGACACAATGAGCAGTTCTTC
CDR3: CASSSSVGLAGHNEQFF
J: TRBJ2-1
V: TRBV13
D: TRBD2
size: .

DNA: TGTGCCAGCAGCGGACACCAGGGTATGGTGAACACTGAAGCTTTCTTT
CDR3: CASSGHQGMVNTEAFF
J: TRBJ1-1
V: TRBV7-9
D: .
size: few

DNA: TGTGCCAGCAGTTACTCACCCGGAGGGGATCAGCCCCAGCATTTT
CDR3: CASSYSPGGDQPQHF
J: TRBJ1-5
V: TRBV6-6
D: .
size: once

DNA: TGTGCCAGCAGCCAAGGGCCCTGGGGACAGGCTCTTAACACCATATATTTT
CDR3: CASSQGPWGQALNTIYF
J: TRBJ1-3
V: TRBV4-2
D: TRBD1
size: .

DNA: TGCGCCAGCAGCGTCTCGTCTGGGGCCAACGTCCTGACTTTC
CDR3: CASSVSSGANVLTF
J: TRBJ2-6
V: TRBV4-3
D: .
size: few

DNA: TGCGCCAGCAGCTATGGTGTGGGAGGGCTCTCATCAATTGAGCAGTTCTTC
CDR3: CASSYGVGGLSSIEQFF
J: TRBJ2-1
V: TRBV5-1
D: TRBD2
size: .

DNA: TGCGCCAGCAGTACAGGGTCACCTAACTATGGCTACACCTTC
CDR3: CASSTGSPNYGYTF
J: TRBJ1-2
V: TRBV5-1
D: .
size: .

DNA: TGTGCCAGCAGCGATCCCGGACAGGGGGTGCGGTACACCTTC
CDR3: CASSDPGQGVRYTF
J: TRBJ1-2
V: TRBV7-9
D: TRBD1
size: .

DNA: TGCGCCAGCAGCCTTGGAGGGCGCGAGACCCAGTACTTC
CDR3: CASSLGGRETQYF
J: TRBJ2-5
V: TRBV5-1
D: .
size: .

DNA: TGTGCCAGCAGTTATCCCGGGACAACGAATGAGCAGTTCTTC
CDR3: CASSYPGTTNEQFF
J: TRBJ2-1
V: TRBV27
D: .
size: .

DNA: TGTGCCAGCAGCTTGGGGGGGCTAGAGCCCCAGCATTTT
CDR3: CASSLGGLEPQHF
J: TRBJ1-5
V: TRBV5-6
D: .
size: .

DNA: TGCGCCAGCAGCCCCGGACAGGGAGTCACTGAAGCTTTCTTT
CDR3: CASSPGQGVTEAFF
J: TRBJ1-1
V: TRBV5-1
D: TRBD1
size: .

DNA: TGCAGCGCGGCGGGACTAGCGGGAGCCTACGAGCAGTACTTC
CDR3: CSAAGLAGAYEQYF
J: TRBJ2-7
V: TRBV29-1
D: TRBD2
size: .

DNA: TGTGCCTGGAGTCCAGCGTACAGCACAGATACGCAGTATTTT
CDR3: CAWSPAYSTDTQYF
J: TRBJ2-3
V: TRBV30
D: .
size: .

DNA: TGTGCCAGCAGCACCCATCGACAGGGGGCTAACTATGGCTACACCTTC
CDR3: CASSTHRQGANYGYTF
J: TRBJ1-2
V: TRBV9
D: TRBD1
size: .

DNA: TGTGCCAGCAGTTACCATGTGACAGGGTCTACTGAGCAGTTCTTC
CDR3: CASSYHVTGSTEQFF
J: TRBJ2-1
V: TRBV6-5
D: TRBD1
size: .